This T cell receptor beta chain was observed in a study of vaccination effects on CD4 cells after COVID-19. Note on this clone: The antigen is not known.

Assay used: immunoSEQ multiplex PCR; TCRdb lists only in-frame clones, some missing. The profile covers about 73,000 clones, with around 79% appearing a single time and less than 3% taken by the ten largest. Sequencing in the ViraFEST assay came after antigen-specific CD4+ T cells had been expanded with viral peptide pools, which were used to stimulate PBMC. The authors isolated CD4+ T cells after 9 to 10 days of culture. Each vaccine recipient was nucleocapsid antibody negative and had no prior SARS-CoV-2 infection. Cultures received IL-2 medium that replaced half the medium on days 3 and 7. Whole-study results and caveats: Vaccine- and infection-induced clones showed marked clonal contraction late following vaccination.

CDR1 and CDR2 (germline): SGHRS, YFSETQ. This CDR3 is 16 amino acids long. Trimming removed 4 bases from V and 7 bases from J; junction bases left unmatched: 10. The chain links TRBV5-1 to TRBJ2-1, with TRBD1 identical over 11 bases. This receptor was taken from a human donor who received a COVID-19 vaccine. The sequencing here drew on CD4+ T cells from PBMCs cultured with HCoV-NL63 spike peptides, taken before COVID-19 vaccination. The CDR3 reads CASSAAGTGGLNEQFF. The CDR3 nucleotides are TGCGCCAGCAGCGCCGCCGGGACAGGGGGGTTGAATGAGCAGTTCTTC.